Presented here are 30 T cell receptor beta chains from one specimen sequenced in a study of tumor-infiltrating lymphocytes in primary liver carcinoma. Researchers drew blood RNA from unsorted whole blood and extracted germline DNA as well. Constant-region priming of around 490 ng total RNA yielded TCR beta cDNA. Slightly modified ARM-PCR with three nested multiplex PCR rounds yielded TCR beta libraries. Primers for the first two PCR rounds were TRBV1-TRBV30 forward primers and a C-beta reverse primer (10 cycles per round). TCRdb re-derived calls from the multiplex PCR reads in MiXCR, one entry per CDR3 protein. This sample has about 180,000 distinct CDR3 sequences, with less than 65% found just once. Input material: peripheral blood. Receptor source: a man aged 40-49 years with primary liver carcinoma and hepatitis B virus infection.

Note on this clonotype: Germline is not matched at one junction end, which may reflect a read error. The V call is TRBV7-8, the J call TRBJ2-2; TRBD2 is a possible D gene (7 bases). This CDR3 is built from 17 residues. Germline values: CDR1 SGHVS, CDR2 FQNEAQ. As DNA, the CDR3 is TGTGCCAGCAGCTTAGCTGTGGGGGGGCCCAACACCGGGGGGCTGTTTTTT. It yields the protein CASSLAVGGPNTGGLFF.

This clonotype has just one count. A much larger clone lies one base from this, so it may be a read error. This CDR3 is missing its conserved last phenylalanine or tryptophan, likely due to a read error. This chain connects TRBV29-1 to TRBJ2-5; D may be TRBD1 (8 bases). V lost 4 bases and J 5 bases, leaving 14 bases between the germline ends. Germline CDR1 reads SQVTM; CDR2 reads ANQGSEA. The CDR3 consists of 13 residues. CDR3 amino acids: CSVGGQGGETQYS. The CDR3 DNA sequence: TGCAGCGTTGGAGGACAGGGAGGGGAGACCCAGTACTCC.

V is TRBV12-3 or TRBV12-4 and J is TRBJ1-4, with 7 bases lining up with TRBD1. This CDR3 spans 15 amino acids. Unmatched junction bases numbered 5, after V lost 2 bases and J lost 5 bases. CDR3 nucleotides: TGTGCCAGCAGTTTAAGTGGGACAGTGAATGAAAAACTGTTTTTT. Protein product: CASSLSGTVNEKLFF.

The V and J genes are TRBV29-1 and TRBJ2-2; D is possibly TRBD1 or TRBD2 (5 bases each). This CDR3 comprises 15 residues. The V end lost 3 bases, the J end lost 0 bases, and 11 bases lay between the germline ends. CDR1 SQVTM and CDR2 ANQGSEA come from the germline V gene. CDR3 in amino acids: CSVDRGGSNTGELFF. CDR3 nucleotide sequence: TGCAGCGTTGATCGGGGCGGATCGAACACCGGGGAGCTGTTTTTT.

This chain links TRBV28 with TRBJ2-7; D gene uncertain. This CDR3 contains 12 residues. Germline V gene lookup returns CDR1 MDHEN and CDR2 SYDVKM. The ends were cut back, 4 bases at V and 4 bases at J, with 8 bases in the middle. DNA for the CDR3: TGTGCCAGCAGTTCTCTCCTTTACGAGCAGTACTTC. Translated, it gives CASSSLLYEQYF.

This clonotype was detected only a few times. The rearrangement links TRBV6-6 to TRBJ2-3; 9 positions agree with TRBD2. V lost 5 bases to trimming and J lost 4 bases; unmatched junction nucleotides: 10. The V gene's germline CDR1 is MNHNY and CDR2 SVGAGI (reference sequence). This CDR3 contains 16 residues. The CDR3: CASSTGWTSVADTQYF. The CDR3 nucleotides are TGTGCCAGCAGTACCGGATGGACTAGCGTAGCAGATACGCAGTATTTT.

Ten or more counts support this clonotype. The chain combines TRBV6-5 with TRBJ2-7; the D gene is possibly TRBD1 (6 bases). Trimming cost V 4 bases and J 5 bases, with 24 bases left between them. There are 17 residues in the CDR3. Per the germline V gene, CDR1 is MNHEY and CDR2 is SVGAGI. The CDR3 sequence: CASSCRDIGRRGNEQYF. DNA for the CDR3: TGTGCCAGCAGTTGCCGGGACATCGGTAGGCGAGGGAACGAGCAGTACTTC.

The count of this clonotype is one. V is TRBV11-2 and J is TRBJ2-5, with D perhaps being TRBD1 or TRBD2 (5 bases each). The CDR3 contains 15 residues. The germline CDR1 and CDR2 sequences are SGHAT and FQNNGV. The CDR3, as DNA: TGTGCAGGCAGCTTAGAGAGGGGCGCGTTGCAGACCCAGTACTTC. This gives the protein CAGSLERGALQTQYF.

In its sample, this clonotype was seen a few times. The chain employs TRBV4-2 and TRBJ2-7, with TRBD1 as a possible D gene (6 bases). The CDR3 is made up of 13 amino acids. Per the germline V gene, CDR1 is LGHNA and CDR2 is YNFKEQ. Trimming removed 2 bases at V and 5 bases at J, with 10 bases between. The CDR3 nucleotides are TGTGCCAGCAGCCAACCACAGGGTGACGAGCAGTACTTC. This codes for CASSQPQGDEQYF.

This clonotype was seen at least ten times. The CDR3 nucleotides read TGTGCCAGCAGCTTAGGAATGGCTGGGGGGACTGAAGCTTTCTTT. Residues: CASSLGMAGGTEAFF. This chain uses TRBV11-2 with TRBJ1-1, with D possibly matching TRBD1 (5 bases). The ends were cut back, 1 base at V and 5 bases at J, with 14 bases in the middle. CDR1 is SGHAT, CDR2 FQNNGV, per germline. CDR3 length: 15 amino acids.

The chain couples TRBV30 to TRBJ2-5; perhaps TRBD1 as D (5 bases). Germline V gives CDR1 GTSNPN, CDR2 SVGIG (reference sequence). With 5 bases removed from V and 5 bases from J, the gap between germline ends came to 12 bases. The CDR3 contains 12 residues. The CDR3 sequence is CAWRRADETQYF. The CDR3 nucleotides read TGTGCCTGGCGCAGGGCGGACGAGACCCAGTACTTC.

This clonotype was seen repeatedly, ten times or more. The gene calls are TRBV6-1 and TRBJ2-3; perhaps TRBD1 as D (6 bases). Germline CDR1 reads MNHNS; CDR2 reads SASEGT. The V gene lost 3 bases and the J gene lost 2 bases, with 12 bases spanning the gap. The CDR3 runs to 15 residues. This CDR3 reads CASSDRQEATDTQYF. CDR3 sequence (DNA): TGTGCCAGCAGTGACCGACAGGAAGCCACAGATACGCAGTATTTT.

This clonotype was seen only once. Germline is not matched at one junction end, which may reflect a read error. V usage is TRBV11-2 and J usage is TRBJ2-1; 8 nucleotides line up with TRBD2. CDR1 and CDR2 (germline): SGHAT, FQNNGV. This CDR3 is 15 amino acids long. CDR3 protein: CVSNQVAGSFRRQSF. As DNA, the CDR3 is TGTGTCAGCAACCAAGTAGCGGGATCCTTTCGTAGGCAGTCCTTC.

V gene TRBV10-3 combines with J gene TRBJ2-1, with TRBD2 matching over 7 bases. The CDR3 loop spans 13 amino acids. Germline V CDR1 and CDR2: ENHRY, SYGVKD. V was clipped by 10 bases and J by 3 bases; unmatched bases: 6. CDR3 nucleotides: TGTGCCACCGGTGGACTAGACTACAATGAGCAGTTCTTC. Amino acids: CATGGLDYNEQFF.

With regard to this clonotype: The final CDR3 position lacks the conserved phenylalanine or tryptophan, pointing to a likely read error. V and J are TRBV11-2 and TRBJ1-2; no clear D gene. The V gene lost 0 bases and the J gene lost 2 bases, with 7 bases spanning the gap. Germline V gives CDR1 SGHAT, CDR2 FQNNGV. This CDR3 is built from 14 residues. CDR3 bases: TGTGCCAGCAGCTTAGAGAACATGAACTATGGCTACACCTAC. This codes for CASSLENMNYGYTY.

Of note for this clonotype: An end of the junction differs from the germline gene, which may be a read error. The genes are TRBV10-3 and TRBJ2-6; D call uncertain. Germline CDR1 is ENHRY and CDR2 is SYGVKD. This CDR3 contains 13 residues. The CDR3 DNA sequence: TGCGCCATCTCAGCAAATGGGGCCAACGTCCTGACTTTC. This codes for CAISANGANVLTF.

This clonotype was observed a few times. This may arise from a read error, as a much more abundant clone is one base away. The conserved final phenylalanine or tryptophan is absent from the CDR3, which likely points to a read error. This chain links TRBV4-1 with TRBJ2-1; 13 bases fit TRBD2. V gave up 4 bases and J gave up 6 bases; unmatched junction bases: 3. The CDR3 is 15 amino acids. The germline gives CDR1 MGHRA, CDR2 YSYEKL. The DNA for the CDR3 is TGCGCCAGCAGCCCCACTAGCGGGAGGGGCAATGAGCAGTTCTCC. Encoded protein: CASSPTSGRGNEQFS.

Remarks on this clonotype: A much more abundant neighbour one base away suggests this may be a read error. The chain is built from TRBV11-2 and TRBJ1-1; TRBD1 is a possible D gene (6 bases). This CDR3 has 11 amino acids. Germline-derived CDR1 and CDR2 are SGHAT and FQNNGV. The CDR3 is CASGQNSEAFF. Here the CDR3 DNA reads TGTGCCAGCGGACAGAACTCTGAAGCTTTCTTT.

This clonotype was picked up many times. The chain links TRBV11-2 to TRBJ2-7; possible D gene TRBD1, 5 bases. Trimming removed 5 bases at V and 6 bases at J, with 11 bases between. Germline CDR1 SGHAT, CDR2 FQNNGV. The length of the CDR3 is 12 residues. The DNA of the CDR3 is TGTGCCAGCAGCAGAGCAGGGTCCGAGCAGTACTTC. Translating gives CASSRAGSEQYF.

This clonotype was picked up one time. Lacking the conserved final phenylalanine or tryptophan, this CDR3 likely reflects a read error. The CDR3 loop reads CASSLRVLGRTSYEQYY. The CDR3 DNA reads TGTGCCAGCAGCTTAAGGGTTCTCGGGAGGACCTCCTACGAGCAGTACTAC. The chain joins TRBV11-2 to TRBJ2-7, with 7 bases that match TRBD2. V lost 2 bases, J lost 0 bases, and 10 bases stayed unmatched. Germline V gene sequence: CDR1 SGHAT, CDR2 FQNNGV. This CDR3 spans 17 amino acids.

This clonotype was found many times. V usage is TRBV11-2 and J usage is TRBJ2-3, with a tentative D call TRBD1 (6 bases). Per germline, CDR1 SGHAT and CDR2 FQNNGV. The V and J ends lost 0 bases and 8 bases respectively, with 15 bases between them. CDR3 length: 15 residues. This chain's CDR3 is CASSLEVGGQGTQYF. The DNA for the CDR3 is TGTGCCAGCAGCTTAGAGGTTGGGGGCCAGGGTACGCAGTATTTT.

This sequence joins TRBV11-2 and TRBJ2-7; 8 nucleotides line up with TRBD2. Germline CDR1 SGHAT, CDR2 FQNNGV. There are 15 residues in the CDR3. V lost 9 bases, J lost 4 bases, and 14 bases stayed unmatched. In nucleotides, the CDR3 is TGTGCCAGTAGGTCTACTAGCGGAGGTTCATACGAGCAGTACTTC. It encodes CASRSTSGGSYEQYF.

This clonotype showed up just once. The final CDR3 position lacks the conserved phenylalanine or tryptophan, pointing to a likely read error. The CDR3 sequence: CASSSTIGANPSEAFS. The CDR3 coding sequence is TGTGCCAGTAGCTCCACTATTGGGGCCAATCCCAGTGAAGCTTTCTCT. The rearrangement joins TRBV11-2 to TRBJ1-1; tentative D call: TRBD1 (5 bases). The CDR3 has 16 residues. Germline V gene data show CDR1 as SGHAT and CDR2 as FQNNGV.

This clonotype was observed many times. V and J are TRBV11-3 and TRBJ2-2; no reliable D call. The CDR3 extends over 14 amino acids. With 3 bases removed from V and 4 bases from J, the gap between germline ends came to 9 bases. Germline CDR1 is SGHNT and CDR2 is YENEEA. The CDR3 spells CASSFGLGTGELFF. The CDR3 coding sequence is TGTGCCAGCAGCTTTGGTCTAGGCACCGGGGAGCTGTTTTTT.

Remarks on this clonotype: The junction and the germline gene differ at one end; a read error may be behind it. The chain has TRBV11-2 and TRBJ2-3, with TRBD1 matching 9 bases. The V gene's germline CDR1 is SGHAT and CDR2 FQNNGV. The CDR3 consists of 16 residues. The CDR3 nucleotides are TGCGCCAGCAGCCATTGGGACAGGGAAATCACAGATACTCAGTATTTT. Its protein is CASSHWDREITDTQYF.

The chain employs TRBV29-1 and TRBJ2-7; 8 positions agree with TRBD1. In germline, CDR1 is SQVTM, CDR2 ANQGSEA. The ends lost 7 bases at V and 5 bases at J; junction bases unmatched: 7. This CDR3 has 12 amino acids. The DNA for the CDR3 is TGCAGCGCCGGACAGGGTAGGGACGAGCAGTACTTC. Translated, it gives CSAGQGRDEQYF.

The CDR3 is CASSLRSDYGTYEQYF. CDR3 DNA: TGTGCCAGCAGCTTACGTTCTGATTACGGTACATACGAGCAGTACTTC. The chain combines TRBV11-1 with TRBJ2-7; D is unclear. The V gene lost 2 bases and the J gene lost 4 bases, with 18 bases spanning the gap. Germline V gene sequence: CDR1 SGHAT, CDR2 FQDESV (reference sequence). The length of the CDR3 is 16 residues. Full variable domain (missing parts from reference TRBV11-1 and TRBJ2-7): EAEVAQSPRYKITEKSQAVAFWCDPISGHATLYWYRQILGQGPELLVQFQDESVVDDSQLPKDRFSAERLKGVDSTLKIQPAELGDSAMYLCASSLRSDYGTYEQYFGPGTRLTVT.

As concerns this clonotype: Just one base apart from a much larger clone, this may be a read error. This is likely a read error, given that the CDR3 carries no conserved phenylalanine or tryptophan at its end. The CDR3 sequence: CASSEGETQYL. The DNA for the CDR3 is TGCGCCAGCAGCGAAGGAGAGACCCAGTACTTA. The J gene is TRBJ2-5, the V gene TRBV5-1; D is unclear. The germline V gene encodes CDR1 SGHRS and CDR2 YFSETQ. The V end was cut by 4 bases, the J end by 4 bases, with 5 bases between. There are 11 residues in the CDR3.

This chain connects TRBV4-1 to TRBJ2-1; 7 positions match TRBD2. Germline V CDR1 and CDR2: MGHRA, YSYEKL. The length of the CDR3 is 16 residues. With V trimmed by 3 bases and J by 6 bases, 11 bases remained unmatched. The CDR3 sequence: CASSQEPGRGVNEQFF. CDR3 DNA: TGCGCCAGCAGCCAGGAACCGGGGAGGGGAGTCAATGAGCAGTTCTTC.

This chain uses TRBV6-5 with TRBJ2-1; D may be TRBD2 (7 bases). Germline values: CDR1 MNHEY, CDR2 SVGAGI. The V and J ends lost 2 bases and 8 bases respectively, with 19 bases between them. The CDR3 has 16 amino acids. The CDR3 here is CASSYLGGGRSDEQFF. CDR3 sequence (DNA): TGTGCCAGCAGTTACCTCGGGGGCGGGAGATCTGATGAGCAGTTCTTC.